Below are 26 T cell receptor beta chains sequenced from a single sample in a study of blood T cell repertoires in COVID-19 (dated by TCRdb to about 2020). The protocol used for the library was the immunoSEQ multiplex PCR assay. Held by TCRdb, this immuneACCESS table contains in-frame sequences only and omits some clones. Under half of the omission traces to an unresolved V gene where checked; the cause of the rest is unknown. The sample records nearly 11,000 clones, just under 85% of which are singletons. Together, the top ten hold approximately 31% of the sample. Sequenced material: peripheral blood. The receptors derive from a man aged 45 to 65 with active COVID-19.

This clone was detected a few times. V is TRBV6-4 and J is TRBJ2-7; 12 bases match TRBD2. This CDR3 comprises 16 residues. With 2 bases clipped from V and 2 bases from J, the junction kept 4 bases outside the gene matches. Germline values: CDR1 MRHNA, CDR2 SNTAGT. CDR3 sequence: CASSDRLAGEAYEQYF. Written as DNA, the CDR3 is TGTGCCAGCAGTGACAGACTAGCGGGAGAAGCCTACGAGCAGTACTTC.

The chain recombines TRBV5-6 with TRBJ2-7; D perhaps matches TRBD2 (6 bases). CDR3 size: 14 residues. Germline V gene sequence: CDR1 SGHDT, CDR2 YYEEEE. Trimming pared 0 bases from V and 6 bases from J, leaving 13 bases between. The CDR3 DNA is TGTGCCAGCAGCTTGGGTCAGGGAGGCGTCGAGCAGTACTTC. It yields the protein CASSLGQGGVEQYF.

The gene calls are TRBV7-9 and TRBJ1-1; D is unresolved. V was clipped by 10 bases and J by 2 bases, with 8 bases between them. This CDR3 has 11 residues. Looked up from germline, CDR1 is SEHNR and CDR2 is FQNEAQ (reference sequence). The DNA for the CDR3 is TGTGCCACCGGAGTTAACACTGAAGCTTTCTTT. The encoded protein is CATGVNTEAFF.

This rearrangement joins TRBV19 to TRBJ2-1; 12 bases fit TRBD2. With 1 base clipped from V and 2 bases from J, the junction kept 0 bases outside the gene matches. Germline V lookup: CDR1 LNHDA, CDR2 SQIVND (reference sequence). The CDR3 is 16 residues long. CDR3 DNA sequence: TGTGCCAGTAGTATAGGACTAGCGGGAGCCTACAATGAGCAGTTCTTC. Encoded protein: CASSIGLAGAYNEQFF.

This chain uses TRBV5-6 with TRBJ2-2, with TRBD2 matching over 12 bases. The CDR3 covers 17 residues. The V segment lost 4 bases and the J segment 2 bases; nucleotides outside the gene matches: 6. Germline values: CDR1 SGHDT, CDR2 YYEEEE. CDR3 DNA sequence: TGTGCCAGCAGCCCACTGGGACTAGCGGGTAACACCGGGGAGCTGTTTTTT. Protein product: CASSPLGLAGNTGELFF.

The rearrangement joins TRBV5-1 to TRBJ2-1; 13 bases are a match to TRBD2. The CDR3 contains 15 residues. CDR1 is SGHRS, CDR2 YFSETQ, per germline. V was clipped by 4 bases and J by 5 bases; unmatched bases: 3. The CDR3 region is CASSAGTSGNNEQFF. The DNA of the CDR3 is TGCGCCAGCAGCGCCGGGACTAGCGGGAACAATGAGCAGTTCTTC.

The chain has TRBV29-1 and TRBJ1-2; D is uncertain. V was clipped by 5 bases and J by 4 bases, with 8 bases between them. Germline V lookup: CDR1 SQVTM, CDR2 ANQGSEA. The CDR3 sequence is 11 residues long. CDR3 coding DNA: TGCAGCGTTCGAGCATCCTATGGCTACACCTTC. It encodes CSVRASYGYTF. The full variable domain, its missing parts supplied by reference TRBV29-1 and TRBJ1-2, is SAVISQKPSRDICQRGTSLTIQCQVDSQVTMMFWYRQQPGQSLTLIATANQGSEATYESGFVIDKFPISRPNLTFSTLTVSNMSPEDSSIYLCSVRASYGYTFGSGTRLTVV.

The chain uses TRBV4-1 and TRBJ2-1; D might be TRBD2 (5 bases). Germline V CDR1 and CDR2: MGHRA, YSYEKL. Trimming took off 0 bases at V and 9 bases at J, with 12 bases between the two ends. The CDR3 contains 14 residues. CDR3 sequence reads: CASSQEEGTPEQFF. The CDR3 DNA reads TGCGCCAGCAGCCAAGAAGAGGGAACCCCTGAGCAGTTCTTC.

DNA of the CDR3: TGTGCCAGCAGCTTCCGGACAGAAATAACACTATTTGAGCAGTTCTTC. It encodes CASSFRTEITLFEQFF. The V and J genes are TRBV5-6 and TRBJ2-1; a weak D match, TRBD1 (6 bases). The CDR3 extends over 16 amino acids. Between the trimmed V and J ends, which lost 2 bases and 9 bases, there was a span of 21 bases. Looked up from germline, CDR1 is SGHDT and CDR2 is YYEEEE.

The CDR3 DNA follows: TGTGCCAGCAGCCTCCAGGATTTAGCGGGAGGATACGAGCAGTACTTC. This translates into CASSLQDLAGGYEQYF. J is TRBJ2-7 and V is TRBV7-8; 10 nucleotides match TRBD2. Per the germline V gene, CDR1 is SGHVS and CDR2 is FQNEAQ. V was pared by 5 bases and J by 4 bases, with 11 bases of the junction left unmatched. The CDR3 is 16 residues long.

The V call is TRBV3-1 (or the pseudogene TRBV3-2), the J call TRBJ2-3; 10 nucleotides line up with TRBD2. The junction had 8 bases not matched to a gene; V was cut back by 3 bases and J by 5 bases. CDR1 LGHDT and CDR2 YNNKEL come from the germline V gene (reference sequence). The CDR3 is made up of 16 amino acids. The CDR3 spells CASSQLASGSGDTQYF. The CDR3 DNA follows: TGTGCCAGCAGCCAGTTGGCTAGCGGGAGTGGAGATACGCAGTATTTT.

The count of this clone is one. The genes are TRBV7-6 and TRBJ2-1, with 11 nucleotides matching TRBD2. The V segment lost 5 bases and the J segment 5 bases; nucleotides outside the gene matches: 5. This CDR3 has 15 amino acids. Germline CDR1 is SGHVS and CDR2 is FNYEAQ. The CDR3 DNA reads TGTGCCAGCAGCAGCCTGGGACTAGCGGACAATGAGCAGTTCTTC. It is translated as CASSSLGLADNEQFF.

CDR3 amino acids: CASSQEGARDYEQYF. As DNA, the CDR3 is TGTGCCAGCAGCCAAGAGGGAGCGAGAGATTACGAGCAGTACTTC. The chain carries TRBV4-2 and TRBJ2-7; D possibly corresponds to TRBD2 (5 bases). CDR3 length: 15 residues. Trimming took off 0 bases at V and 4 bases at J, with 13 bases between the two ends. Germline-derived CDR1 and CDR2 are LGHNA and YNFKEQ.

This CDR3 reads CSVGPRGTGYEQYF. CDR3 bases: TGCAGCGTTGGTCCCCGCGGGACAGGCTACGAGCAGTACTTC. The V and J genes are TRBV29-1 and TRBJ2-7; 8 positions match TRBD1. Germline CDR1 SQVTM, CDR2 ANQGSEA. The CDR3 extends over 14 amino acids. Germline trimming cut 4 bases from V and 3 bases from J; bases unmatched to any gene: 8.

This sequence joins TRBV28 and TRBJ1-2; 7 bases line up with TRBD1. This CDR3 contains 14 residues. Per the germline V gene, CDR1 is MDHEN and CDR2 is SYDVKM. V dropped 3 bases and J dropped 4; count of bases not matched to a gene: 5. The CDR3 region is CASSLGQLIYGYTF. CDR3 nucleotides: TGTGCCAGCAGTTTGGGACAGCTTATCTATGGCTACACCTTC.

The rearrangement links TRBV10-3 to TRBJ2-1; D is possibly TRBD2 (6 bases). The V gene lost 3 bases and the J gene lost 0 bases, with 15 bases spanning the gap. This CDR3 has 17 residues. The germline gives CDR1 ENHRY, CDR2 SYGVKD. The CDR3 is CAISDWLATSSYNEQFF. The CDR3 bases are TGTGCCATCAGTGACTGGCTAGCGACAAGCTCCTACAATGAGCAGTTCTTC.

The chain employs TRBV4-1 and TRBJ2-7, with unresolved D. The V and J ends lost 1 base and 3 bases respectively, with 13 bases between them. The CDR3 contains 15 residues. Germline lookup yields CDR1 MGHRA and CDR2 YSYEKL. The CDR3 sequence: CASSQGTGMVYEQYF. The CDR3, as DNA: TGCGCCAGCAGCCAAGGTACGGGTATGGTCTACGAGCAGTACTTC.

CDR3 sequence: CASSPLGAGGPEAETQYF. The DNA for the CDR3 is TGTGCCAGCAGCCCACTGGGGGCGGGAGGGCCAGAGGCAGAGACCCAGTACTTC. V is TRBV27 and J is TRBJ2-5, with 9 bases identical to TRBD2. The CDR3 loop spans 18 amino acids. Germline V gene lookup returns CDR1 MNHEY and CDR2 SMNVEV (reference sequence). The junction had 18 bases not matched to a gene; V was cut back by 6 bases and J by 4 bases.

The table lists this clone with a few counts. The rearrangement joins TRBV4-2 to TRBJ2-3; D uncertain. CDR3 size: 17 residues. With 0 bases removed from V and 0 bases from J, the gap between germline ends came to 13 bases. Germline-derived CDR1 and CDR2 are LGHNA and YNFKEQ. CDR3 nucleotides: TGTGCCAGCAGCCAAGAGAGCCTAACGACTAGCACAGATACGCAGTATTTT. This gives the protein CASSQESLTTSTDTQYF.

The CDR3 bases are TGTGCCAGCAGCCCTACCGGGACAGGGGGCACAGATACGCAGTATTTT. It specifies CASSPTGTGGTDTQYF. The chain combines TRBV9 with TRBJ2-3; the match to TRBD1 covers 10 bases. This CDR3 has 16 residues. CDR1 SGDLS and CDR2 YYNGEE come from the germline V gene. V was clipped by 4 bases and J by 1 base; unmatched bases: 6.

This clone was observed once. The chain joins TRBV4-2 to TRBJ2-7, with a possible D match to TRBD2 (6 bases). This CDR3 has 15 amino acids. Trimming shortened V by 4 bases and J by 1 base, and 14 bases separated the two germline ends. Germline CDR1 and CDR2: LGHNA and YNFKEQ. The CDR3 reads CASSPRPGGSYEQYF. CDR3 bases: TGTGCCAGCAGCCCACGACCCGGGGGTTCCTACGAGCAGTACTTC.

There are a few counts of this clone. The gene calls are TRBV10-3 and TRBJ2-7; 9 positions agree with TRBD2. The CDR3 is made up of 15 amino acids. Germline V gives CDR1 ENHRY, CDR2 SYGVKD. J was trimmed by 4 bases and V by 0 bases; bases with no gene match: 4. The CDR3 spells CAISESVAGAYEQYF. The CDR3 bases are TGTGCCATCAGTGAGTCGGTAGCGGGAGCTTACGAGCAGTACTTC.

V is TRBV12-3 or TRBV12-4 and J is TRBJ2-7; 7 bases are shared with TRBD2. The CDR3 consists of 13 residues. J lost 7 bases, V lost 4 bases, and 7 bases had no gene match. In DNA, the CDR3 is TGTGCCAGCAGTTCATCTAGCGGCCTAGAGCAGTACTTC. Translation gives CASSSSSGLEQYF.

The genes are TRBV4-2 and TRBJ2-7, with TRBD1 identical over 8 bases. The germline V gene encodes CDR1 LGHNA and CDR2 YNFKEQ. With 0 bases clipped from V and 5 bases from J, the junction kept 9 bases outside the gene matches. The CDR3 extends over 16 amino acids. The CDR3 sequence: CASSQDQGRGLHEQYF. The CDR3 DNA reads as TGTGCCAGCAGCCAAGATCAGGGCAGGGGGCTCCACGAGCAGTACTTC.

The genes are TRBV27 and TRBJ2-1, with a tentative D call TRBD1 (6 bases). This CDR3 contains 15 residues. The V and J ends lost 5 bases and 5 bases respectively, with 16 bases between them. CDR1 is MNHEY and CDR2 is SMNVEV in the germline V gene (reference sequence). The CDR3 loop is CASSPGVVLHNEQFF. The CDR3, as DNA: TGTGCCAGCAGTCCAGGGGTCGTCCTCCACAATGAGCAGTTCTTC.

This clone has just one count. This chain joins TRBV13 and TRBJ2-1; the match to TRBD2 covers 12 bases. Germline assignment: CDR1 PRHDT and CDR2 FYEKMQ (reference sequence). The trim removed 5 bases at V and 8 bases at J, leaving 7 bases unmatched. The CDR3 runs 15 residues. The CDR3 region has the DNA TGTGCCAGCAGCCACACTAGCGGGAGGTCTCATGAGCAGTTCTTC. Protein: CASSHTSGRSHEQFF.